A selection of T cell receptor beta chains follows, all from one sample in a study of T-cell memory formation after mild COVID-19. TCRdb re-derived calls from the 5' RACE reads in MiXCR, one entry per CDR3 protein. The sample lists about 140,000 distinct CDR3 sequences; more than 12% were seen once. Material for sequencing was PBMCs or a T cell subset sorted from them (not recorded which). The origin of the receptors is an adult woman who had mild COVID-19 (a few samples of this study predate the infection). Cell type and time point are not known. The CDR3 runs from the conserved cysteine through the conserved F or W. Fields, in order: V gene, D gene, clone size, J gene, CDR3 DNA, CDR3 protein. D genes are given only for firm matches. Some rows have no size entry. The others give once, few or many, or a class for an expanded clone.

>TRBV7-8|-|few|TRBJ1-2
TGTGCCAGCAGCCCCCTTCGATCTAACTATGGCTACACCTTC
CASSPLRSNYGYTF
>TRBV11-2|TRBD1|few|TRBJ2-7
TGTGCCAGCAGCTTATTCCTTGGACAGGGATCCTACGAGCAGTACTTC
CASSLFLGQGSYEQYF
>TRBV12-3/TRBV12-4|-|few|TRBJ2-1
TGTGCCAGCAGTTTTGGGAGTTTGGGTGAGCAGTTCTTC
CASSFGSLGEQFF
>TRBV24-1|TRBD1|-|TRBJ2-1
TGTGCCACCAGTGATTCTGACAGGGGACCTTTCAATGAGCAGTTCTTC
CATSDSDRGPFNEQFF
>TRBV25-1|TRBD1|few|TRBJ1-3
TGTGCCAGCAGTGAATCCAACCGGGACAGGGGAATCAACACCATATATTTT
CASSESNRDRGINTIYF
>TRBV4-1|-|few|TRBJ2-7
TGCGCCAGCAGCCAAGTTCCTCGGACGGGTATCTACGAGCAGTACTTC
CASSQVPRTGIYEQYF
>TRBV2|TRBD1|-|TRBJ2-5
TGTGCCAGCAGTGAAAAGTTGGCAGGGGGCGCTTACCGGAAGACCCAGTACTTC
CASSEKLAGGAYRKTQYF
>TRBV14|-|many|TRBJ2-4
TGTGCCAGCAGCCAAGCACCTGGGAACATTCAGTACTTC
CASSQAPGNIQYF
>TRBV4-3|-|-|TRBJ2-2
TGCGCCAGCAGCCAAGAATCTCCTAGCGCGCTCGGGGGCGGGGAGCTGTTTTTT
CASSQESPSALGGGELFF
>TRBV7-9|-|-|TRBJ2-7
TGTGCCAGCAGCCTTAGCTCGGGGGAGCAGTACTTC
CASSLSSGEQYF
>TRBV12-3/TRBV12-4|-|many|TRBJ2-6
TGTGCCAGCAGTCGACCCGGCCCGTCTGGGGCCAACGTCCTGACTTTC
CASSRPGPSGANVLTF
>TRBV19|-|-|TRBJ1-4
TGTGCCAGTAGTGTGCTGAGACATCCAGGGGAAAAACTGTTTTTT
CASSVLRHPGEKLFF
>TRBV5-1|-|-|TRBJ2-3
TGCGCCAGCAGCCCACAGGGATTTGGGACAGATACGCAGTATTTT
CASSPQGFGTDTQYF
>TRBV19|-|few|TRBJ1-2
TGTGCCAGTAGTATAGCCAGCTATGGCTACACCTTC
CASSIASYGYTF
>TRBV5-4|-|-|TRBJ2-2
TGTGCCAGCAGCGCGGGACTGGGGAACACCGGGGAGCTGTTTTTT
CASSAGLGNTGELFF
>TRBV12-3/TRBV12-4|-|few|TRBJ2-1
TGTGCCAGCCGGGCCTCCTACAATGAGCAGTTCTTC
CASRASYNEQFF
>TRBV4-1|-|few|TRBJ2-7
TGCGCCAGCAGCCAAGATGGCAGGGGTGGAGACGAGCAGTACTTC
CASSQDGRGGDEQYF
>TRBV7-8|TRBD1|-|TRBJ1-5
TGTGCCAGGACGACAGGGTTCCGGGACAATCAGCCCCAGCATTTT
CARTTGFRDNQPQHF
>TRBV7-9|-|-|TRBJ2-2
TGTGCCAGCAGCTCTCCGGGACGGGAGCTGTTTTTT
CASSSPGRELFF
>TRBV30|-|-|TRBJ1-1
TGTGCCTGGACAGGGGATAGCACTGAAGCTTTCTTT
CAWTGDSTEAFF
>TRBV29-1|TRBD1|few|TRBJ2-5
TGCAGCACCGGGGACAGACAAGAGACCCAGTACTTC
CSTGDRQETQYF
>TRBV5-1|-|few|TRBJ2-1
TGCGCCAGCAGCTTGGGACAGTCGAAGAATGAGCAGTTCTTC
CASSLGQSKNEQFF
>TRBV27|-|-|TRBJ2-2
TGTGCCAGCAGTCCATACCCCACCGGGACCTTCACCGGGGAGCTGTTTTTT
CASSPYPTGTFTGELFF
>TRBV6-2/TRBV6-3|TRBD2|few|TRBJ2-7
TGTGCCAGCAGTACCCTAGCGGGAAGCTCCTACGAGCAGTACTTC
CASSTLAGSSYEQYF
>TRBV2|-|-|TRBJ1-5
TGTGCCAGCAAGAATCAGGACTCCTCCAATCAGCCCCAGCATTTT
CASKNQDSSNQPQHF
>TRBV3-1|-|-|TRBJ1-6
TGTGCCAGCCGAGGGAGGGGAAGGGCTAATTCACCCCTCCACTTT
CASRGRGRANSPLHF
>TRBV2|-|-|TRBJ2-4
TGTGCCAGCATTCTCCGGGACGTAAAAGCCAAAAACATTCAGTACTTC
CASILRDVKAKNIQYF
>TRBV11-3|-|-|TRBJ1-2
TGTGCCAGCAGCTCATTATTCAGGGACGGCTACACCTTC
CASSSLFRDGYTF
>TRBV12-3/TRBV12-4|TRBD2|-|TRBJ2-7
TGTGCCGATAGCGGGGGCTCCTACGAGCAGTACTTC
CADSGGSYEQYF
>TRBV5-1|-|few|TRBJ1-1
TGCGCCAGCAGCCGACAGGCGGCGGGAAGGTGGACTGAAGCTTTCTTT
CASSRQAAGRWTEAFF
>TRBV5-1|-|-|TRBJ1-1
TGCGCCAGCAGCTTGTCCGGGTGGGACACTGAAGCTTTCTTT
CASSLSGWDTEAFF
>TRBV30|TRBD1|few|TRBJ2-5
TGTGCCTCGGTGGGACAGGGGTCAGAGACCCAGTACTTC
CASVGQGSETQYF
>TRBV7-9|-|few|TRBJ2-7
TGTGCCAGCAGTGGGGGGGCAGGATCCTACGAGCAGTACTTC
CASSGGAGSYEQYF
>TRBV5-1|TRBD1|few|TRBJ2-7
TGCGCCAGCAGCTTGGACGGGACAGGGGGCTACGAGCAGTACTTC
CASSLDGTGGYEQYF
>TRBV6-2/TRBV6-3|-|few|TRBJ2-7
TGTGCCAGCAGGAAAGGGGAGGCCTACGAGCAGTACTTC
CASRKGEAYEQYF
>TRBV7-7|TRBD2|-|TRBJ2-5
TGTGCTAGCAGCTGGGGAGCGGGGAAAGAGACCCAGTACTTC
CASSWGAGKETQYF
>TRBV2|-|-|TRBJ1-2
TGTGCCAGCCTGCCGGGACACAGTCATGGCTACACCTTC
CASLPGHSHGYTF
>TRBV4-3|-|-|TRBJ2-3
TGCGCCAGCAGCCAAGATATTCCTAGCACAGATACGCAGTATTTT
CASSQDIPSTDTQYF
>TRBV5-1|TRBD1|many|TRBJ2-1
TGCGCCAGCAGCTGGGGACAGATCCAATGGAATGAGCAGTTCTTC
CASSWGQIQWNEQFF
>TRBV5-1|TRBD2|-|TRBJ2-7
TGCGCCAGCAGCTTGTTCGGGACTAGCGGCTACGAGCAGTACTTC
CASSLFGTSGYEQYF
>TRBV4-1|-|few|TRBJ1-6
TGCGCCAGCAGCCCGGGGGGACAAGCTAGGAATTCACCCCTCCACTTT
CASSPGGQARNSPLHF
>TRBV10-3|-|once|TRBJ2-7
TGTGCCATCAGCACGGGATTAGGGTACGAGCAGTACTTC
CAISTGLGYEQYF
>TRBV29-1|-|-|TRBJ2-7
TGCAGCGTTGAGAGTCACTACGAGCAGTACTTC
CSVESHYEQYF